This T cell receptor beta chain comes out of a study of radiation and T cells in renal cell carcinoma. Study results and limitations: No pretreatment tumor biopsies were available for baseline clonotypes.

About this clone: The antigen remains unidentified.

Regarding time point: blood 4 weeks post-SBRT, at nephrectomy. Sample treatment: 15 Gy SBRT to primary tumor, nephrectomy 4 weeks later. Nephrectomy followed 15 Gy stereotactic body radiation by 4 weeks. Radiation-treated patients gave blood at baseline, week 2 and week 4. The data were produced by immunoSEQ multiplex PCR, yet TCRdb's version contains in-frame clones alone and is incomplete. The repertoire holds tens of thousands of clones, with about 85% as singletons. The source of this sequence is a man aged 50 to 59 with renal cell carcinoma. The material sequenced was blood, taken from a patient whose treatment included radiotherapy and nephrectomy.

CDR3 amino acids: CASSLGTSGTYEQYF. CDR3 nucleotide sequence: TGCGCCAGCAGCCTAGGGACTAGCGGGACCTACGAGCAGTACTTC. This rearrangement joins TRBV5-1 to TRBJ2-7, with 13 bases lining up with TRBD2. This CDR3 is built from 15 residues. The trim removed 4 bases at V and 2 bases at J, leaving 3 bases unmatched. Germline V gene data show CDR1 as SGHRS and CDR2 as YFSETQ.